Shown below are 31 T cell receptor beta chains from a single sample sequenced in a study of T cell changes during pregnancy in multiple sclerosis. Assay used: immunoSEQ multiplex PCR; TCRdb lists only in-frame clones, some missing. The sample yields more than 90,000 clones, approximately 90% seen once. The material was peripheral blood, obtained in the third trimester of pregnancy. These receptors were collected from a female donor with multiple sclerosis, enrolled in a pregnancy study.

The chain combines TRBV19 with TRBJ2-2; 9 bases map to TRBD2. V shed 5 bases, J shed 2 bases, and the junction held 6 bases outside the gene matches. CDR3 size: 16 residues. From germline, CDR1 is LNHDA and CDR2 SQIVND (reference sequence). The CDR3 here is CASSPSGISNTGELFF. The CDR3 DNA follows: TGTGCCAGTAGTCCTAGCGGGATCAGCAACACCGGGGAGCTGTTTTTT.

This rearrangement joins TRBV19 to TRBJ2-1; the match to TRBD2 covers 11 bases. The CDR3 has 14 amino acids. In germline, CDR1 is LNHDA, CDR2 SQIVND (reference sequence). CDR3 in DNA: TGTGCGACCTTTGATAGCGGGAGGGCCGATGAGCAGTTCTTC. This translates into CATFDSGRADEQFF. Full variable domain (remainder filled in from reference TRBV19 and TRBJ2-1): DGGITQSPKYLFRKEGQNVTLSCEQNLNHDAMYWYRQDPGQGLRLIYYSQIVNDFQKGDIAEGYSVSREKKESFPLTVTSAQKNPTAFYLCATFDSGRADEQFFGPGTRLTVL.

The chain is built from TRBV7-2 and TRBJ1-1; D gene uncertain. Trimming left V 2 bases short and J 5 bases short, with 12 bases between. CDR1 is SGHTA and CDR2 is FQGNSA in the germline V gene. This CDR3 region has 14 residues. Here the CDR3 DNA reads TGTGCCAGCAGCTTATCTCGCGGTGGGACTGAAGCTTTCTTT. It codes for CASSLSRGGTEAFF.

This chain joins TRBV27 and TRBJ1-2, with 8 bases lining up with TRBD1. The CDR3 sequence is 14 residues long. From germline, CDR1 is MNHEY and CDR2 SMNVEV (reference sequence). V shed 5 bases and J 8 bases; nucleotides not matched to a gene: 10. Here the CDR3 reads CASSALQGAFGYTF. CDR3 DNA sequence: TGTGCCAGCAGTGCCCTCCAGGGGGCGTTCGGCTACACCTTC.

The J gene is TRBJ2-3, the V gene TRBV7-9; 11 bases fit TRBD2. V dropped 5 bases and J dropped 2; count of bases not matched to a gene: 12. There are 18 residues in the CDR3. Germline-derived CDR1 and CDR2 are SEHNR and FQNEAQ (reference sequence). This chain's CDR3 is CASSAAALAGGATDTQYF. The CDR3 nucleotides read TGTGCCAGCAGCGCAGCTGCTCTAGCGGGGGGCGCCACAGATACGCAGTATTTT. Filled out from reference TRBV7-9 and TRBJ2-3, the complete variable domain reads DTGVSQNPRHKITKRGQNVTFRCDPISEHNRLYWYRQTLGQGPEFLTYFQNEAQLEKSRLLSDRFSAERPKGSFSTLEIQRTEQGDSAMYLCASSAAALAGGATDTQYFGPGTRLTVL.

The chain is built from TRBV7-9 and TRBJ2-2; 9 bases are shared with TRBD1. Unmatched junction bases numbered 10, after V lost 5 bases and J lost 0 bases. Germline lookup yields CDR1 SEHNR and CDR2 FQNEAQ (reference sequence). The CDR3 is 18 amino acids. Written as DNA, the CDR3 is TGTGCCAGCAGCCTCCGCCCGGGACAGGGAGCGAACACCGGGGAGCTGTTTTTT. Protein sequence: CASSLRPGQGANTGELFF.

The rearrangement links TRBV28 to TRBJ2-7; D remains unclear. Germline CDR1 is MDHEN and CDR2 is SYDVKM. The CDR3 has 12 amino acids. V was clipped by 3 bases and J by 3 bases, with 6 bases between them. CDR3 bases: TGTGCCAGCAGTTTCGAGAGCTACGAGCAGTACTTC. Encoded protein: CASSFESYEQYF.

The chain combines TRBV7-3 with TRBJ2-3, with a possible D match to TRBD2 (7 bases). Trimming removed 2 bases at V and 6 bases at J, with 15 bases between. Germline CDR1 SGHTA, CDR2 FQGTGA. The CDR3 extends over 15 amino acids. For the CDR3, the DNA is TGTGCCAGCAGCTTAGGAGGGGGGGGAGGGGATACGCAGTATTTT. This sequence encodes CASSLGGGGGDTQYF.

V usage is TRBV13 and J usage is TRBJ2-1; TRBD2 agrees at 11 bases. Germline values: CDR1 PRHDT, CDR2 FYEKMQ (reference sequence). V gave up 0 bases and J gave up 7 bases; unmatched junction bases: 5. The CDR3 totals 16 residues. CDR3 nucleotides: TGTGCCAGCAGCTTAGGCCCTAGCGGGGGGCGTAATGAGCAGTTCTTC. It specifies CASSLGPSGGRNEQFF.

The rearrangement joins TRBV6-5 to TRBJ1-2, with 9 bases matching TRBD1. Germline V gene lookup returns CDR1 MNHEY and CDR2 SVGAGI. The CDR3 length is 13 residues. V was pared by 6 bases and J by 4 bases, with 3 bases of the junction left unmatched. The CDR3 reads CASSPTGGYGYTF. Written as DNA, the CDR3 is TGTGCCAGCAGCCCGACAGGGGGCTATGGCTACACCTTC.

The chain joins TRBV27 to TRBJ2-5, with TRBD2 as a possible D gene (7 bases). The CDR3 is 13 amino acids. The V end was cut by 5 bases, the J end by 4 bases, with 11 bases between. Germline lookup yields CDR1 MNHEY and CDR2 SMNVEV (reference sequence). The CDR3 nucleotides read TGTGCCAGCAGTGGAGGGGGGGGAGAGACCCAGTACTTC. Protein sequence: CASSGGGGETQYF.

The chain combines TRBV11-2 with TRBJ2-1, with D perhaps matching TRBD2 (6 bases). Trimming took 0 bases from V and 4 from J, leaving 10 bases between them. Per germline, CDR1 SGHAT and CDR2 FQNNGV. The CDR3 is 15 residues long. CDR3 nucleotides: TGTGCCAGCAGCTTAGAGCGGGATGCGTACAATGAGCAGTTCTTC. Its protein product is CASSLERDAYNEQFF.

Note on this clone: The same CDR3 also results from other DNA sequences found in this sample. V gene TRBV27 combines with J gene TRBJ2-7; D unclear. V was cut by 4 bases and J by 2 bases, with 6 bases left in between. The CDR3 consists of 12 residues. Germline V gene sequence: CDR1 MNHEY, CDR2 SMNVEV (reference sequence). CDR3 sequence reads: CASSSPTYEQYF. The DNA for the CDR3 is TGTGCCAGCAGTTCCCCCACCTACGAGCAGTACTTC.

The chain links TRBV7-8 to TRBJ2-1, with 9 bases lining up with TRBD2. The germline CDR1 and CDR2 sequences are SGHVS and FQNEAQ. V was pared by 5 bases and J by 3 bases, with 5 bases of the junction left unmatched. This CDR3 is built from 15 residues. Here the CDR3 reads CASSRSGSFYNEQFF. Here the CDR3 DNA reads TGTGCCAGCAGCCGTAGCGGGAGTTTCTACAATGAGCAGTTCTTC. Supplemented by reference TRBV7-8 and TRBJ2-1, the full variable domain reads GAGVSQSPRYKVAKRGQDVALRCDPISGHVSLFWYQQALGQGPEFLTYFQNEAQLDKSGLPSDRFFAERPEGSVSTLKIQRTQQEDSAVYLCASSRSGSFYNEQFFGPGTRLTVL.

The CDR3 DNA sequence: TGTGCCAGCAGCTATGGAGGGGCTAGCAATCAGCCCCAGCATTTT. This codes for CASSYGGASNQPQHF. V is TRBV7-9 and J is TRBJ1-5; perhaps TRBD1 as D (5 bases). The CDR3 contains 15 residues. Trimming removed 4 bases at V and 0 bases at J, with 10 bases between. The V gene's germline CDR1 is SEHNR and CDR2 FQNEAQ (reference sequence).

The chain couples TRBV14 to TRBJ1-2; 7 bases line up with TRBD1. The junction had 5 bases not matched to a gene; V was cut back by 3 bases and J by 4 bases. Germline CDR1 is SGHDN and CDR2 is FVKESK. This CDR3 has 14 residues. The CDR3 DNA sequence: TGTGCCAGCAGCCATCGGACAGGAGGCTATGGCTACACCTTC. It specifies CASSHRTGGYGYTF.

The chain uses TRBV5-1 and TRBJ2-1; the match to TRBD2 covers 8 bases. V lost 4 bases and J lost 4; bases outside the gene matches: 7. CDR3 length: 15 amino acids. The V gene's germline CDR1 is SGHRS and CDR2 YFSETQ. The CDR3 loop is CASSPGGGIYNEQFF. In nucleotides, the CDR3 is TGCGCCAGCAGCCCCGGGGGGGGTATTTACAATGAGCAGTTCTTC.

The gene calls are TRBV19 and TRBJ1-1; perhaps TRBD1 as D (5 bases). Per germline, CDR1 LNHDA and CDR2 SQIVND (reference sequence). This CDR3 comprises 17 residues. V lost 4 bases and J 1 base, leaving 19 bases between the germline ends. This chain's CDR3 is CASSSQVGGSSNTEAFF. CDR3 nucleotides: TGTGCCAGTAGTAGTCAGGTCGGGGGATCTTCGAACACTGAAGCTTTCTTT.

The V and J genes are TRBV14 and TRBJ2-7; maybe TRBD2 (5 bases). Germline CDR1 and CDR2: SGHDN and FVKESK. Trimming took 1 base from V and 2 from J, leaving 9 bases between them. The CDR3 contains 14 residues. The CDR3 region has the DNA TGTGCCAGCAGCCAAGTGCGAGGGCCCTACGAGCAGTACTTC. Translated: CASSQVRGPYEQYF. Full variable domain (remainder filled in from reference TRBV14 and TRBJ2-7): EAGVTQFPSHSVIEKGQTVTLRCDPISGHDNLYWYRRVMGKEIKFLLHFVKESKQDESGMPNNRFLAERTGGTYSTLKVQPAELEDSGVYFCASSQVRGPYEQYFGPGTRLTVT.

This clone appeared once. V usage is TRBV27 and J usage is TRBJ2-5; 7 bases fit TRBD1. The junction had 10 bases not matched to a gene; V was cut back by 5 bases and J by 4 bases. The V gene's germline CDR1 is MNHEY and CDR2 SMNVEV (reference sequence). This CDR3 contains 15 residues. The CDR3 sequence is CASSRRDRNGETQYF. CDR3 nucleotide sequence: TGTGCCAGCAGTAGAAGGGACAGAAATGGAGAGACCCAGTACTTC.

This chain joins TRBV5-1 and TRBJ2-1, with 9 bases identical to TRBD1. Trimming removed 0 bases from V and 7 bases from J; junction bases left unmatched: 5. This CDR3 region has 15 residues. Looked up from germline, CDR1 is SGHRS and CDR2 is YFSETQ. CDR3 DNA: TGCGCCAGCAGCTTGGAACGGGACAGGGTTAATGAGCAGTTCTTC. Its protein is CASSLERDRVNEQFF.

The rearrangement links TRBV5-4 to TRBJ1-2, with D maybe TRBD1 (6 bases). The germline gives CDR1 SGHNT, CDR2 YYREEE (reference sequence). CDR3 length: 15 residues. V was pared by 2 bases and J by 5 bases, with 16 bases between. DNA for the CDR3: TGTGCCAGCAGCTTTCCTCCAGGGGTGTTGTATGGCTACACCTTC. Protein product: CASSFPPGVLYGYTF.

The CDR3 sequence is CASSLVRGARTEAFF. DNA for the CDR3: TGTGCCAGCAGCTTAGTTCGGGGAGCGAGAACTGAAGCTTTCTTT. V gene TRBV11-2 combines with J gene TRBJ1-1; D call uncertain. Germline CDR1 reads SGHAT; CDR2 reads FQNNGV. V lost 1 base to trimming and J lost 5 bases, with 14 bases between them. The CDR3 is 15 residues long.

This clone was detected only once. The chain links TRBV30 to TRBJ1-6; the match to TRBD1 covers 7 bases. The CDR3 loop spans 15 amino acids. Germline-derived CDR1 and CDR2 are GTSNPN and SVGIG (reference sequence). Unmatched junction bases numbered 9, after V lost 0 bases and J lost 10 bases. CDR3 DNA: TGTGCCTGGAGTGTTAGGGGGCGGCTAGGGTCACCCCTCCACTTT. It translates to CAWSVRGRLGSPLHF.

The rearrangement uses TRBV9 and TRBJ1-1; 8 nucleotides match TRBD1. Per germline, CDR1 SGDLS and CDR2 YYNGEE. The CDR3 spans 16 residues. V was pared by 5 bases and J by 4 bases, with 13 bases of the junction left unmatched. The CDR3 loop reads CASSPLGRTGLTEAFF. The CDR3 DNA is TGTGCCAGCAGTCCCTTGGGGCGGACAGGGCTCACTGAAGCTTTCTTT.

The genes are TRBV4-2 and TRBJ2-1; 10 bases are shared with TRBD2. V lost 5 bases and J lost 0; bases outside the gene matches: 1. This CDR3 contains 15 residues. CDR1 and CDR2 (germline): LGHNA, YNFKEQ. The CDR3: CASSASGSSYNEQFF. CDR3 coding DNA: TGTGCCAGCAGCGCTAGCGGGAGCTCCTACAATGAGCAGTTCTTC.

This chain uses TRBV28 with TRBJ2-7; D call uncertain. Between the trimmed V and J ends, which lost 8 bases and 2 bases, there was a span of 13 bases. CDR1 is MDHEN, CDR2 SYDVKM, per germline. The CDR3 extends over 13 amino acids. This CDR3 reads CASGQEVAYEQYF. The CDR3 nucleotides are TGTGCCAGCGGGCAAGAAGTTGCCTACGAGCAGTACTTC.

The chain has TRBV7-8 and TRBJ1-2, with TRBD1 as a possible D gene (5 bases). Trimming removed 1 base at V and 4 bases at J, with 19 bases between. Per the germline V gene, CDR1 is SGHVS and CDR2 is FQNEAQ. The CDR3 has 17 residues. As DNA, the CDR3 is TGTGCCAGCAGCTTAGATCAGACAGATCTTTTTCTCTATGGCTACACCTTC. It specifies CASSLDQTDLFLYGYTF.

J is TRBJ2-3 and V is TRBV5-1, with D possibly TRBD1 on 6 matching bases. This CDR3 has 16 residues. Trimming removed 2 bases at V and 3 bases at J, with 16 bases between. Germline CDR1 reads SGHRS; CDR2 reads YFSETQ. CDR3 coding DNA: TGCGCCAGCAGCTTTACAGGGCCCGGTGGGACAGATACGCAGTATTTT. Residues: CASSFTGPGGTDTQYF.

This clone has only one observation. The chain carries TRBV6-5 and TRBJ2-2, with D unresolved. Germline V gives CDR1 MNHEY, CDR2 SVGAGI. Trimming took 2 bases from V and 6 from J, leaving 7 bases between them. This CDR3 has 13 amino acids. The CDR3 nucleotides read TGTGCCAGCAGTTACGGAGTTTCCGGGGAGCTGTTTTTT. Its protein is CASSYGVSGELFF.

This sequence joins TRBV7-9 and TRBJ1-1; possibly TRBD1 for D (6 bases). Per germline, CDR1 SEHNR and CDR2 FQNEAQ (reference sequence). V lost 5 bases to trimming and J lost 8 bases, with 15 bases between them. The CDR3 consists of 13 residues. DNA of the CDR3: TGTGCCAGCAGCACTCATTACAGGGAAGAAGCTTTCTTT. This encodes CASSTHYREEAFF.